Following are 5 T cell receptor beta chains from one sample sequenced in a study of CD8+CD57+ T cells in acquired aplastic anemia. The authors sequenced patients whose flow cytometry had shown CD8+CD57+ cell expansion. It was genomic DNA that served as the template for profiling TCR beta VDJ and CDR3. TCRdb fed the reads into MiXCR, producing one record per CDR3 protein. The sample records some 200,000 distinct CDR3 sequences, about 62% being singletons. The specimen was sorted CD4+, CD8+, or CD8+CD57+ T cells (not recorded which) from PBMCs. Source of these receptors: a human donor with aplastic anemia.

The CDR3 spells CASSLEVRLGDTQYF. CDR3 nucleotides: TGTGCCAGCAGCTTAGAGGTCAGGTTAGGGGATACGCAGTATTTT. J is TRBJ2-3 and V is TRBV7-9; D unclear. The CDR3 extends over 15 amino acids. Germline loops: CDR1 SEHNR, CDR2 FQNEAQ (reference sequence). Trimming took off 1 base at V and 6 bases at J, with 14 bases between the two ends.

This clonotype was detected once. It may be a read error: a sequence one base away is much more abundant. The conserved final phenylalanine or tryptophan is absent from the CDR3, which likely points to a read error. The rearrangement links TRBV6-5 to TRBJ2-5; D may match TRBD1 or TRBD2 (6 bases each). Germline CDR1 MNHEY, CDR2 SVGAGI. CDR3 length equals 16 residues. V gave up 0 bases and J gave up 5 bases, with 16 bases separating them. CDR3 residues: CASSYSGGAPWETQYL. CDR3 DNA sequence: TGTGCCAGCAGTTACTCGGGGGGCGCCCCTTGGGAGACCCAGTACCTC.

The chain couples TRBV7-7 to TRBJ2-2; 7 bases align to TRBD1. CDR1 is SSHAT, CDR2 FNYEAQ, per germline (reference sequence). This CDR3 is 14 amino acids long. Trimming removed 2 bases from V and 6 bases from J; junction bases left unmatched: 3. Here the CDR3 reads CASSLRRGPGELFF. The CDR3 region has the DNA TGTGCCAGCAGCTTAAGAAGGGGGCCCGGGGAGCTGTTTTTT.

Concerning this clonotype: Here the CDR3 omits its conserved ending phenylalanine or tryptophan, so a read error is the likely source. The DNA is omitted, as the CDR3 cannot be located on it reliably, and the CDR3 follows TCRdb's listing. The chain carries TRBV12-3 or TRBV12-4 and TRBJ1-6; no check of the table's D call, TRBD1, against the DNA was made. The CDR3 spans 13 residues, counting both ends. The CDR3 loop reads CATKGRVPGPTRS.

This clonotype was seen at least ten times. This chain uses TRBV12-3 or TRBV12-4 with TRBJ1-5; the D gene is possibly TRBD1 (5 bases). V lost 7 bases and J 6 bases, leaving 19 bases between the germline ends. The CDR3 loop spans 15 amino acids. The CDR3 sequence is CASTPRVGRGQPQHF. The DNA for the CDR3 is TGTGCCAGCACCCCGAGAGTTGGGAGGGGTCAGCCCCAGCATTTT.